This section outlines one T cell receptor beta chain sequence together with its context. The table came from immunoSEQ multiplex PCR; TCRdb's copy has only in-frame clones and leaves some out. The sample lists around 80,000 clones; 70% to 90% were seen once. The V end lost 6 bases, the J end lost 0 bases, and 14 bases lay between the germline ends. The CDR3 covers 15 residues. Germline loops: CDR1 MDHEN, CDR2 SYDVKM. These data are taken from a study of technical replicates of blood from several donors. The sequencing input was T cells isolated from PBMCs. This TCR was sampled from a human donor in good health. The chain carries TRBV28 and TRBJ1-2; D is uncertain. In DNA, the CDR3 is TGTGCCAGCAGGCGTGCCCGATCCGCTAACTATGGCTACACCTTC. Protein sequence: CASRRARSANYGYTF.